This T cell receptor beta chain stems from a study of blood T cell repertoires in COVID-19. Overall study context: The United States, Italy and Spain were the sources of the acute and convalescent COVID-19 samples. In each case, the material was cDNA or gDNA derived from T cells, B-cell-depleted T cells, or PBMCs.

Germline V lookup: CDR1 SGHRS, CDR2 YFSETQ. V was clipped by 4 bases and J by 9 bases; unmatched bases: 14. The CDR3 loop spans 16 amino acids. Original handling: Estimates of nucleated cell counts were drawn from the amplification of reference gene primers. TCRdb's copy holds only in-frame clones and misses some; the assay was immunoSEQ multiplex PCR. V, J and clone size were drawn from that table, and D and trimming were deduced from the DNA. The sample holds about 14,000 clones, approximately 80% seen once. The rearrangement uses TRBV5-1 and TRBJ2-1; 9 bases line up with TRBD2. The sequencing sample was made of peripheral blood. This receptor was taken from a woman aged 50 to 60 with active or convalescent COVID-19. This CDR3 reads CASSPASGDIMGEQFF. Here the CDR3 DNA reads TGCGCCAGCAGCCCCGCTAGCGGGGATATAATGGGTGAGCAGTTCTTC.